A single T cell receptor (beta chain) is shown here with its context. The data were taken from a study of blood T cells in healthy people across ages. PCR was performed a second time for about 7 to 12 cycles using a sample-barcoded 5' primer and a J-beta primer mix. TCRdb itself ran the 5' RACE reads through MiXCR, one entry per CDR3 protein. The sample lists nearly 1 million distinct CDR3 sequences, 51% occurring once. Germline assignment: CDR1 DFQATT and CDR2 SNEGSKA (reference sequence). The CDR3 is 13 residues long. The junction had 2 bases not matched to a gene; V was cut back by 5 bases and J by 1 base.

J is TRBJ2-3 and V is TRBV20-1, with 8 bases matching TRBD2. The receptor comes from a woman aged 55-70 years in good health. The sample was blood. The CDR3 region has the DNA TGCAGTGCTCCGGGAGGGGGCACAGATACGCAGTATTTT. It yields the protein CSAPGGGTDTQYF.